The 19 T cell receptor beta chains given below trace back to one sample, sequenced in a study of blood T cell repertoires in COVID-19. Clones were read by immunoSEQ multiplex PCR, and TCRdb kept only the in-frame ones, dropping some. The sample holds roughly 200,000 clones, 80% to 90% seen once. The sample comprised peripheral blood. These receptors all come from a man aged 55 to 70 who had recovered from COVID-19.

The chain carries TRBV4-1 and TRBJ2-2; TRBD1 is a possible D gene (5 bases). V was shortened by 3 bases and J by 0 bases, with 14 bases between the two germline ends. Germline V gene sequence: CDR1 MGHRA, CDR2 YSYEKL. The CDR3 is 17 residues long. CDR3 nucleotides: TGCGCCAGCAGCCATCCGACGGGCAGGGCGAACACCGGGGAGCTGTTTTTT. Its protein is CASSHPTGRANTGELFF.

A single count supports this clone. V is TRBV24-1 and J is TRBJ2-1; tentatively, D is TRBD2 (5 bases). V lost 5 bases and J 8 bases, leaving 15 bases between the germline ends. CDR1 is KGHDR, CDR2 SFDVKD, per germline. The CDR3 has 14 residues. This CDR3 is CATSGETGLHEQFF. The CDR3 bases are TGTGCCACCAGTGGAGAAACGGGGTTACATGAGCAGTTCTTC.

V usage is TRBV7-9 and J usage is TRBJ1-1, with 8 bases that match TRBD1. Trimming cost V 3 bases and J 1 base; bases outside gene matches: 10. This CDR3 region has 17 residues. Germline V CDR1 and CDR2: SEHNR, FQNEAQ (reference sequence). In DNA form, the CDR3 reads TGTGCCAGCAGCTTCAGCAGGGGGCAGGGTCGGAACACTGAAGCTTTCTTT. Translated: CASSFSRGQGRNTEAFF.

The chain couples TRBV9 to TRBJ1-2; the D gene is possibly TRBD1 (6 bases). The V end was cut by 0 bases, the J end by 8 bases, with 20 bases between. Germline lookup yields CDR1 SGDLS and CDR2 YYNGEE. This CDR3 is 16 amino acids long. In nucleotides, the CDR3 is TGTGCCAGCAGCGTAGTTGGCAGGGGCCGGAGGAGAGGCTACACCTTC. Translated, it gives CASSVVGRGRRRGYTF.

The chain is built from TRBV5-1 and TRBJ2-2, with TRBD2 identical over 8 bases. The CDR3 spans 14 residues. The ends lost 3 bases at V and 6 bases at J; junction bases unmatched: 4. Germline V gene lookup returns CDR1 SGHRS and CDR2 YFSETQ. The CDR3 nucleotides read TGCGCCAGCAGCTCAGGACTAGCCCCCGGGGAGCTGTTTTTT. It specifies CASSSGLAPGELFF.

This chain uses TRBV15 with TRBJ2-1; TRBD1 is a possible D gene (5 bases). The CDR3 totals 12 residues. V lost 0 bases, J lost 9 bases, and 6 bases lay in between. CDR1 and CDR2 from the germline V gene are LNHNV and YYDKDF (reference sequence). CDR3 DNA: TGTGCCACCAGCAGAGACCAGGGTGAGCAGTTCTTC. Protein: CATSRDQGEQFF.

CDR3 in amino acids: CASSQTGTQETQYF. The CDR3 DNA reads as TGTGCCAGCAGTCAGACAGGGACGCAAGAGACCCAGTACTTC. The rearrangement joins TRBV2 to TRBJ2-5; 7 nucleotides match TRBD1. The CDR3 is 14 amino acids. Trimming cost V 5 bases and J 2 bases; bases outside gene matches: 5. In germline, CDR1 is SNHLY, CDR2 FYNNEI.

This chain links TRBV11-3 with TRBJ2-1; D perhaps matches TRBD2 (5 bases). V was clipped by 0 bases and J by 9 bases, with 15 bases between them. Germline assignment: CDR1 SGHNT and CDR2 YENEEA. The CDR3 contains 15 residues. The CDR3 sequence is CASSLEWRQATEQFF. The CDR3 nucleotides read TGTGCCAGCAGCTTAGAGTGGAGGCAAGCTACTGAGCAGTTCTTC.

The chain recombines TRBV29-1 with TRBJ1-2; D unclear. The V gene lost 4 bases and the J gene lost 4 bases, with 10 bases spanning the gap. Germline V gene sequence: CDR1 SQVTM, CDR2 ANQGSEA. This CDR3 spans 12 amino acids. CDR3 loop: CSVVEGGYGYTF. CDR3 sequence (DNA): TGCAGCGTTGTAGAGGGAGGCTATGGCTACACCTTC.

The chain links TRBV18 to TRBJ1-5; D may be TRBD1 (5 bases). Trimming cost V 7 bases and J 0 bases, with 10 bases left between them. Germline V gene sequence: CDR1 KGHSH, CDR2 LQKENI. The CDR3 spans 14 residues. The CDR3: CASCQGNSNQPQHF. The CDR3 region has the DNA TGTGCCAGCTGCCAGGGTAATAGCAATCAGCCCCAGCATTTT.

The chain is built from TRBV24-1 and TRBJ1-6, with 11 bases that match TRBD1. The germline V gene has CDR1 KGHDR and CDR2 SFDVKD. This CDR3 spans 18 amino acids. Trimming cost V 0 bases and J 5 bases; bases outside gene matches: 5. Here the CDR3 DNA reads TGTGCCACCAGTGATTTGTGGGACAGGGGGTCCCATAATTCACCCCTCCACTTT. Its protein is CATSDLWDRGSHNSPLHF.

The gene calls are TRBV29-1 and TRBJ2-3; TRBD2 aligns across 7 bases. The J segment lost 0 bases and the V segment lost 2 bases, leaving 2 bases of the junction unmatched. The length of the CDR3 is 14 residues. Germline V lookup: CDR1 SQVTM, CDR2 ANQGSEA. The CDR3 region is CSVEKAGSTDTQYF. Here the CDR3 DNA reads TGCAGCGTTGAAAAAGCGGGGAGCACAGATACGCAGTATTTT.

The genes are TRBV9 and TRBJ1-1; D is perhaps TRBD1 (5 bases). The CDR3 sequence is 14 residues long. Germline CDR1 and CDR2: SGDLS and YYNGEE. The V and J ends lost 0 bases and 4 bases respectively, with 10 bases between them. In DNA form, the CDR3 reads TGTGCCAGCAGCGTAGGCGGGGGTTCCACTGAAGCTTTCTTT. It encodes CASSVGGGSTEAFF.

The chain is built from TRBV2 and TRBJ2-5, with TRBD2 matching 7 bases. CDR1 and CDR2 (germline): SNHLY, FYNNEI. V dropped 1 base and J dropped 4; count of bases not matched to a gene: 6. The CDR3 totals 15 residues. The DNA for the CDR3 is TGTGCCAGCAGTGAAGGAGATCTAGCGGCAGAGACCCAGTACTTC. It is translated as CASSEGDLAAETQYF.

This chain joins TRBV6-5 and TRBJ2-1, with 9 bases matching TRBD2. CDR3 length: 15 residues. Trimming at V came to 0 bases and at J to 6 bases, leaving 3 bases not matched to a gene. Germline V gene lookup returns CDR1 MNHEY and CDR2 SVGAGI. The chain's CDR3 is CASSYSSGSGNEQFF. As DNA, the CDR3 is TGTGCCAGCAGTTACTCTAGCGGGAGTGGCAATGAGCAGTTCTTC.

The CDR3, as DNA: TGCAGCGTTGGGCGGGGGGCTAATGAAAAACTGTTTTTT. Encoded protein: CSVGRGANEKLFF. This chain joins TRBV29-1 and TRBJ1-4; tentatively, D is TRBD1 (5 bases). Trimming removed 4 bases at V and 3 bases at J, with 9 bases between. The CDR3 is 13 residues long. Germline CDR1 and CDR2: SQVTM and ANQGSEA.

The chain couples TRBV6-1 to TRBJ1-4, with D tentatively TRBD1 (6 bases). The CDR3 has 20 amino acids. Germline assignment: CDR1 MNHNS and CDR2 SASEGT. V lost 4 bases and J lost 0, with 24 bases in between. CDR3 sequence (DNA): TGTGCCAGCAGTGCGGGGGGCGGTTTCAGTCCACCTTCAACTAATGAAAAACTGTTTTTT. It codes for CASSAGGGFSPPSTNEKLFF.

The chain joins TRBV5-4 to TRBJ2-1; 7 positions agree with TRBD2. V gave up 3 bases and J gave up 0 bases; unmatched junction bases: 3. Germline-derived CDR1 and CDR2 are SGHNT and YYREEE (reference sequence). There are 15 residues in the CDR3. The CDR3 here is CASSWGGGSYNEQFF. The CDR3 coding sequence is TGTGCCAGCAGCTGGGGCGGGGGCTCCTACAATGAGCAGTTCTTC.

The V gene is TRBV25-1, the J gene TRBJ2-4; D possibly corresponds to TRBD2 (5 bases). Germline CDR1 and CDR2: MGHDK and SYGVNS. The V and J ends lost 4 bases and 3 bases respectively, with 10 bases between them. CDR3 length equals 14 residues. The CDR3 is CASSVTGGKNIQYF. CDR3 sequence (DNA): TGTGCCAGCAGTGTGACCGGAGGCAAAAACATTCAGTACTTC.